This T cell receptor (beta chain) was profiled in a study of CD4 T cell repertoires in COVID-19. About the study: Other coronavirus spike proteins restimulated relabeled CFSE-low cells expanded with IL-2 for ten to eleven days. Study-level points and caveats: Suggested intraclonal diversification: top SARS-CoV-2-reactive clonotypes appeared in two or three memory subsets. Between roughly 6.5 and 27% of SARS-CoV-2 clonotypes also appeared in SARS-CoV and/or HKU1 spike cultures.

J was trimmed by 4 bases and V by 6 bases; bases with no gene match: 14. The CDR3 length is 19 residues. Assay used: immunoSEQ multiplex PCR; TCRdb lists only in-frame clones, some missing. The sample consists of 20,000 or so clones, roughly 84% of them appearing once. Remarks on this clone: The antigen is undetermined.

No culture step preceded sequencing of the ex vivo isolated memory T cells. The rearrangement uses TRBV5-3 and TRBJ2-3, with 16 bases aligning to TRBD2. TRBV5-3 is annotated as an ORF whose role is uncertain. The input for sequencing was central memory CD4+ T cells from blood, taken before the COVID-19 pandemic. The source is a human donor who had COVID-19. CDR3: CARNSPRGLAGGPSDTQYF. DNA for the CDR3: TGTGCCAGAAACTCTCCCAGGGGACTAGCGGGAGGGCCCTCAGATACGCAGTATTTT.